The rows below give T cell receptor beta chains drawn from one sample of a study of cytomegalovirus exposure and HLA in healthy donors. The repertoire was sequenced with immunoSEQ multiplex PCR; TCRdb's copy has only in-frame clones and lacks some. The table lists about 130,000 clones, around 79% of them singletons. The sample comprised PBMCs. Receptor source: a male donor in good health and CMV-seronegative. Both conserved end residues are part of each CDR3. A D gene is named only where the DNA matches it firmly. Some rows have no size entry. The others give once, few or many, or a class for an expanded clone.

V: TRBV11-2
size: .
D: .
J: TRBJ2-2
DNA: TGTGCCAGCAGCCCCTCTAGGATCCCGCCCGCCGGGGAGCTGTTTTTT
CDR3: CASSPSRIPPAGELFF

V: TRBV7-2
size: few
D: TRBD1
J: TRBJ1-2
DNA: TGTGCCAGCAGCCCCCCGGGACAGGGTAACTATGGCTACACCTTC
CDR3: CASSPPGQGNYGYTF

V: TRBV6-6
size: .
D: .
J: TRBJ1-1
DNA: TGTGCCAGCAGTCTTAGAAGGGGGAGCACTGAAGCTTTCTTT
CDR3: CASSLRRGSTEAFF

V: TRBV29-1
size: .
D: .
J: TRBJ1-2
DNA: TGCAGCGTGGACAGTGGAACTAACTATGGCTACACCTTC
CDR3: CSVDSGTNYGYTF

V: TRBV5-1
size: .
D: TRBD1
J: TRBJ1-1
DNA: TGCGCCAGCAGCTCCTGGGACAGGGCGCTCAATGAAGCTTTCTTT
CDR3: CASSSWDRALNEAFF

V: TRBV27
size: .
D: .
J: TRBJ1-5
DNA: TGTGCCAGCAGTTTATTCGGTCAGCCCCAGCATTTT
CDR3: CASSLFGQPQHF

V: TRBV5-1
size: .
D: TRBD2
J: TRBJ2-2
DNA: TGCGCCAGCAGCTTGCCAGCCCTAGCGGGGGCTAACACCGGGGAGCTGTTTTTT
CDR3: CASSLPALAGANTGELFF

V: TRBV7-9
size: .
D: TRBD1
J: TRBJ2-1
DNA: TGTGCCAGCAGCTACGGGACAGGTACCTACAATGAGCAGTTCTTC
CDR3: CASSYGTGTYNEQFF

V: TRBV6-1
size: once
D: TRBD1
J: TRBJ2-2
DNA: TGTGCCAGCAGTGTAGACAGGGCGAACACCGGGGAGCTGTTTTTT
CDR3: CASSVDRANTGELFF

V: TRBV27
size: once
D: TRBD2
J: TRBJ2-3
DNA: TGTGCCAGCGGTCCGTTGGGTAGCGGGAGGCTCTCAGATACGCAGTATTTT
CDR3: CASGPLGSGRLSDTQYF

V: TRBV19
size: .
D: TRBD1
J: TRBJ1-1
DNA: TGTGCCAGTAGTGGACAGGGGGCGACCACTGAAGCTTTCTTT
CDR3: CASSGQGATTEAFF

V: TRBV6-5
size: .
D: TRBD1
J: TRBJ2-7
DNA: TGTGCCAGCAGTGCCCGGACAGGGTCGAACGAGCAGTACTTC
CDR3: CASSARTGSNEQYF

V: TRBV19
size: .
D: TRBD2
J: TRBJ2-2
DNA: TGTGCTAGTAGTATCCTCAGCGGGAGTAGGACCGGGGAGCTGTTTTTT
CDR3: CASSILSGSRTGELFF

V: TRBV7-2
size: .
D: TRBD1
J: TRBJ2-1
DNA: TGTGCCAGCAGCTTACCCGGCGGACAGGCCCGCTCCTACAATGAGCAGTTCTTC
CDR3: CASSLPGGQARSYNEQFF

V: TRBV5-4
size: .
D: TRBD2
J: TRBJ2-1
DNA: TGTGCCAGCAGCTTCTCGACTAGCGGAAACAATGAGCAGTTCTTC
CDR3: CASSFSTSGNNEQFF

V: TRBV25-1
size: .
D: .
J: TRBJ2-2
DNA: TGTGCCAGCAGTGAATGGACAGAGAACACCGGGGAGCTGTTTTTT
CDR3: CASSEWTENTGELFF

V: TRBV9
size: .
D: TRBD2
J: TRBJ2-2
DNA: TGTGCCAGCAGCGTCCTCCCTCTTAGCGGGGGGACGGGAACCGGGGAGCTGTTTTTT
CDR3: CASSVLPLSGGTGTGELFF

V: TRBV5-6
size: .
D: .
J: TRBJ2-3
DNA: TGTGCCAGCAGCCTCAATTACCGGGAATGGTCAGATACGCAGTATTTT
CDR3: CASSLNYREWSDTQYF

V: TRBV5-1
size: .
D: .
J: TRBJ2-2
DNA: TGCGCCAGCAGCTTGGCGGCACAGGGGGGGGCCGGGGAGCTGTTTTTT
CDR3: CASSLAAQGGAGELFF

V: TRBV18
size: .
D: .
J: TRBJ2-2
DNA: TGTGCCAGCTTCACCACACGGGGCACCGGGGAGCTGTTTTTT
CDR3: CASFTTRGTGELFF

V: TRBV4-2
size: .
D: TRBD2
J: TRBJ2-7
DNA: TGTGCCAGCAGCCAAGGCGTCGGACTAGCGGGGGGGCAGGAGCAGTACTTC
CDR3: CASSQGVGLAGGQEQYF

V: TRBV11-2
size: few
D: .
J: TRBJ2-7
DNA: TGTGCCAGCAGCTCGATATCACTCTCCTACGAGCAGTACTTC
CDR3: CASSSISLSYEQYF

V: TRBV29-1
size: .
D: TRBD2
J: TRBJ2-7
DNA: TGCAGCGTCGCTAGCGGGACCACCTACGAGCAGTACTTC
CDR3: CSVASGTTYEQYF

V: TRBV5-6
size: once
D: TRBD1
J: TRBJ1-2
DNA: TGTGCCAGCAGCCCTGAGACAGGGGCCATACCCGACTATGGCTACACCTTC
CDR3: CASSPETGAIPDYGYTF

V: TRBV6-5
size: .
D: TRBD1
J: TRBJ1-5
DNA: TGTGCCAGCAGTATCGACAGGGGCGGCAATCAGCCCCAGCATTTT
CDR3: CASSIDRGGNQPQHF

V: TRBV7-8
size: .
D: .
J: TRBJ1-5
DNA: TGTGCCAGCAGCTTAGGACGGGGAAATCAGCCCCAGCATTTT
CDR3: CASSLGRGNQPQHF

V: TRBV9
size: .
D: .
J: TRBJ1-6
DNA: TGTGCCAGCAGCGTAGGAGGTGGGGCGAATTCACCCCTCCACTTT
CDR3: CASSVGGGANSPLHF

V: TRBV6-5
size: once
D: .
J: TRBJ2-7
DNA: TGTGCCAGCAGTTACTCGGATAGCGGATCCTACGAGCAGTACTTC
CDR3: CASSYSDSGSYEQYF

V: TRBV19
size: .
D: .
J: TRBJ2-3
DNA: TGTGCCAGCAAACAGCGGTACACAGATACGCAGTATTTT
CDR3: CASKQRYTDTQYF

V: TRBV29-1
size: .
D: TRBD2
J: TRBJ2-3
DNA: TGCAGCGTTGAACCCGGGACTAGCGGGGGGGAATTCCGCACGTCCACAGATACGCAGTATTTT
CDR3: CSVEPGTSGGEFRTSTDTQYF

V: TRBV30
size: few
D: .
J: TRBJ2-7
DNA: TGTGCCTGGAGTGGGGACATCGGAACCTACGAGCAGTACTTC
CDR3: CAWSGDIGTYEQYF

V: TRBV7-9
size: few
D: .
J: TRBJ1-6
DNA: TGTGCCAGCAGCGCGCACTCACCCCTCCACTTT
CDR3: CASSAHSPLHF

V: TRBV6-5
size: .
D: .
J: TRBJ2-7
DNA: TGTGCCAGCAGTTACTCGACTGCTGGGGGCGTCGCGCAGTACTTC
CDR3: CASSYSTAGGVAQYF

V: TRBV7-9
size: .
D: .
J: TRBJ1-2
DNA: TGTGCCAGCTCCCTGGCAAAAACTAACTATGGCTACACCTTC
CDR3: CASSLAKTNYGYTF

V: TRBV7-9
size: few
D: TRBD1
J: TRBJ1-2
DNA: TGTGCCAGCAGATCCGACAGGGGCGGCTATGGCTACACCTTC
CDR3: CASRSDRGGYGYTF

V: TRBV5-1
size: .
D: TRBD1
J: TRBJ2-1
DNA: TGCGCCAGCAGCCCCCCGGGACAGGGTAGGACTGAGCAGTTCTTC
CDR3: CASSPPGQGRTEQFF

V: TRBV9
size: .
D: .
J: TRBJ1-2
DNA: TGTGCCAGCAGCGTAGAACAGAACCGCTATGGCTACACCTTC
CDR3: CASSVEQNRYGYTF

V: TRBV23-1
size: once
D: .
J: TRBJ2-1
DNA: TGCGCCAGCAGTCAATCACGGGGGTGGGGCACGGACTCCTACAATGAGCAGTTCTTC
CDR3: CASSQSRGWGTDSYNEQFF

V: TRBV6-6
size: .
D: .
J: TRBJ2-2
DNA: TGTGCCAGCAGTTACTCGAGGGCGAACACCGGGGAGCTGTTTTTT
CDR3: CASSYSRANTGELFF

V: TRBV19
size: .
D: .
J: TRBJ2-3
DNA: TGTGCCAGTAGTATAGCGGGAGCAGATACGCAGTATTTT
CDR3: CASSIAGADTQYF

V: TRBV7-2
size: .
D: TRBD2
J: TRBJ2-7
DNA: TGTGCCAGCAGCACCGGGACTAGCGGGACGCGCGAGCAGTACTTC
CDR3: CASSTGTSGTREQYF

V: TRBV6-4
size: .
D: .
J: TRBJ1-5
DNA: TGTGCCAGCATCGGGGGGAATAGCAATCAGCCCCAGCATTTT
CDR3: CASIGGNSNQPQHF

V: TRBV4-2
size: few
D: TRBD2
J: TRBJ2-5
DNA: TGTGCCAGCAGCCCCACTAGCGGCCAAGAGACCCAGTACTTC
CDR3: CASSPTSGQETQYF

V: TRBV5-1
size: .
D: .
J: TRBJ1-2
DNA: TGCGCCAGCAGCTCGACCACGCGGGATGGCTACACCTTC
CDR3: CASSSTTRDGYTF

V: TRBV29-1
size: .
D: .
J: TRBJ2-7
DNA: TGCAGCGTTGAAGAGAGGGGCAGGGGCGGACCCTACGAGCAGTACTTC
CDR3: CSVEERGRGGPYEQYF

V: TRBV5-5
size: .
D: .
J: TRBJ1-1
DNA: TGTGCCAGCAGCTCGACAGGCCTGAACACTGAAGCTTTCTTT
CDR3: CASSSTGLNTEAFF

V: TRBV7-9
size: .
D: TRBD2
J: TRBJ2-3
DNA: TGTGCCAGCAGCTTTAGCGGGACAAACACAGATACGCAGTATTTT
CDR3: CASSFSGTNTDTQYF

V: TRBV4-2
size: .
D: .
J: TRBJ2-3
DNA: TGTGCCAGCAGCCAACCGGGGGTGGGCACAGATACGCAGTATTTT
CDR3: CASSQPGVGTDTQYF

V: TRBV14
size: few
D: TRBD1
J: TRBJ2-1
DNA: TGTGCCAGCAGCCCCCACCTGGGACAGGCCCTTGGGGCTACACGCAATGAGCAGTTCTTC
CDR3: CASSPHLGQALGATRNEQFF

V: TRBV18
size: .
D: .
J: TRBJ2-3
DNA: TGTGCCAGCTCACCATCCGTCGGTAGGACGGGAGTACGGGATACGCAGTATTTT
CDR3: CASSPSVGRTGVRDTQYF

V: TRBV5-1
size: .
D: .
J: TRBJ2-6
DNA: TGCGCCAGCAGCCTGGGCGGGTCTGGGGCCAACGTCCTGACTTTC
CDR3: CASSLGGSGANVLTF

V: TRBV30
size: .
D: TRBD1
J: TRBJ2-1
DNA: TGTGCCTGGACCCGGGACAGGGGAAAGAATGAGCAGTTCTTC
CDR3: CAWTRDRGKNEQFF

V: TRBV5-4
size: .
D: TRBD1
J: TRBJ2-7
DNA: TGTGCCAGCAGCCCAGGGACAGGGAAGTACGAGCAGTACTTC
CDR3: CASSPGTGKYEQYF

V: TRBV6-1
size: .
D: TRBD2
J: TRBJ2-1
DNA: TGTGCCAGCAGTGAAGAGGTCAGCGGGGGGAATGAGCAGTTCTTC
CDR3: CASSEEVSGGNEQFF

V: TRBV9
size: once
D: .
J: TRBJ1-3
DNA: TGTGCCAGCAGCGTAGGGAGCTCTGGAAACACCATATATTTT
CDR3: CASSVGSSGNTIYF